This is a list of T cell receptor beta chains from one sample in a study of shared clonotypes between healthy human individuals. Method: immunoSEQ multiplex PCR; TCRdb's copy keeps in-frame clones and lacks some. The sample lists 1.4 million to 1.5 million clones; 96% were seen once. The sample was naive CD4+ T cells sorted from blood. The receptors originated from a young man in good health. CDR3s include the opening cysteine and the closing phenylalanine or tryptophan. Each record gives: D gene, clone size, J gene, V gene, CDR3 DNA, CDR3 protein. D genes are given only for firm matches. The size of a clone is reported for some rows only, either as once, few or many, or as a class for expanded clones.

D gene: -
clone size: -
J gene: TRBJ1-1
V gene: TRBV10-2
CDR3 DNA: TGCGCCAGCAGTGAACCAAGACGACAGGCCAACACTGAAGCTTTCTTT
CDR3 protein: CASSEPRRQANTEAFF

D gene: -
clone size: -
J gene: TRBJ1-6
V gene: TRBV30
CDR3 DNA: TGTGCCTGGAGGGGGCGTAATTCACCCCTCCACTTT
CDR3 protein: CAWRGRNSPLHF

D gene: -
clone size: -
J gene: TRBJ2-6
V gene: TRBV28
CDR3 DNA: TGTGCCAGCAGTTTGGTGCAGGGGTGGTCTGGGGCCAACGTCCTGACTTTC
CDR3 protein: CASSLVQGWSGANVLTF

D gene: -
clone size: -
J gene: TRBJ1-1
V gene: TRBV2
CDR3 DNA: TGTGCCAGCAGTGAAGTAAAGGGATTGGTCACTGAAGCTTTCTTT
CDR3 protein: CASSEVKGLVTEAFF

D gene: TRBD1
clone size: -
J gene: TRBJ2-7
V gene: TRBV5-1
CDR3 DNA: TGCGCCAGCAGGGGGACAGAGAGCTCCTACGAGCAGTACTTC
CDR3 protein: CASRGTESSYEQYF

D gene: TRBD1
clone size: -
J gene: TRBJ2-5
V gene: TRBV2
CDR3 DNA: TGTGCCAGCAGGGCCGGGACAGGGAAAGAGACCCAGTACTTC
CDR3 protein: CASRAGTGKETQYF

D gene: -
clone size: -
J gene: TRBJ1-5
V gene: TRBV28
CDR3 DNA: TGTGCCAGCAGTTTAGGAGGTAGCAATCAGCCCCAGCATTTT
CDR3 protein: CASSLGGSNQPQHF

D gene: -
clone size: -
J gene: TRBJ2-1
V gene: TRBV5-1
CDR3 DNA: TGCGCCAGCAGTCCCCCGGACCTTGGCAGTGAGCAGTTCTTC
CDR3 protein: CASSPPDLGSEQFF

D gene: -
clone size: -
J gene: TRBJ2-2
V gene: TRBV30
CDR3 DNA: TGTGCCTGGAGCCCTTTGAGGGCCGGGGAGCTGTTTTTT
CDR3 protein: CAWSPLRAGELFF

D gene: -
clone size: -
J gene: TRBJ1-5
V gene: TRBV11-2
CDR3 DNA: TGTGCCAGCAGCTTAAAAAGGGGGAATCAGCCCCAGCATTTT
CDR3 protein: CASSLKRGNQPQHF

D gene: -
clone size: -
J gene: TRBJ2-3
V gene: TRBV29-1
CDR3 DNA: TGCAGCGTGGGGACGGGGACTAGCACAGATACGCAGTATTTT
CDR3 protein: CSVGTGTSTDTQYF

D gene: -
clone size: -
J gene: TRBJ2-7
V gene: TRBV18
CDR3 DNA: TGTGCCAGCTCACGGGCCGGGACAACCTACGAGCAGTACTTC
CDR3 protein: CASSRAGTTYEQYF

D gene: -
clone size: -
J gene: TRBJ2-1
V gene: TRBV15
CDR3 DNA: TGTGCCACCAGCGGGCGGATCGGTTGGAGTGAGCAGTTCTTC
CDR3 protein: CATSGRIGWSEQFF

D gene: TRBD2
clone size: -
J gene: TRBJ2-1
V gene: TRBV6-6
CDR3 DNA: TGTGCCAGCAGGGGACTAGCGGGTCACAATGAGCAGTTCTTC
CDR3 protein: CASRGLAGHNEQFF

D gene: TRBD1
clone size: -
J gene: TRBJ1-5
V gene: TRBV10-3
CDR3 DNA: TGTGCCATCAGTGACTCAGGGGGAGGACAGCCCCAGCATTTT
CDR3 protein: CAISDSGGGQPQHF

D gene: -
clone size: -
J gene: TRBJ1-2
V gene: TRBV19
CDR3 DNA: TGTGCCAGTAGTATAGGGGACGGCGGCTATGGCTACACCTTC
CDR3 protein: CASSIGDGGYGYTF

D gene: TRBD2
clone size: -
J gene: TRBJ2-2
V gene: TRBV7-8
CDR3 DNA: TGTGCCAGCAGTTTAGACGGGACTAGCGGGACGAACACCGGGGAGCTGTTTTTT
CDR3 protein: CASSLDGTSGTNTGELFF

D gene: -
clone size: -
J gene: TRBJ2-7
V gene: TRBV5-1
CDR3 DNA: TGCGCCAGTAAACGAAAAGTGGCCGAGAACGTCGAGCAGTACTTC
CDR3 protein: CASKRKVAENVEQYF

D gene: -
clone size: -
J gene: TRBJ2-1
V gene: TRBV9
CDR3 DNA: TGTGCCAGCAGCCATAGCGCTACTGAGCAGTTCTTC
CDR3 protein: CASSHSATEQFF

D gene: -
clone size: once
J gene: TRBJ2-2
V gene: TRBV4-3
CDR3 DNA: TGCGCCAGCAGCCAAAGGGCACTGAACACCGGGGAGCTGTTTTTT
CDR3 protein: CASSQRALNTGELFF

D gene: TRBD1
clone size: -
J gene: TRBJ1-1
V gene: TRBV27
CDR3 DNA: TGTGCCAGCAGTCTAGCGAGACAGGGGTTTATTACTGAAGCTTTCTTT
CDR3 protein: CASSLARQGFITEAFF

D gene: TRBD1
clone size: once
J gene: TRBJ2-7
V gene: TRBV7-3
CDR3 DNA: TGTGCCAGCAGCCAAACAGGGGGTCTTTACGAGCAGTACTTC
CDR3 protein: CASSQTGGLYEQYF

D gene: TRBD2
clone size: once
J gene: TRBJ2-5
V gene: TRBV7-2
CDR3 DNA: TGTGCCAGCAGCCCCACCTTACTAGCGCCTGGGGAGACCCAGTACTTC
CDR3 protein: CASSPTLLAPGETQYF

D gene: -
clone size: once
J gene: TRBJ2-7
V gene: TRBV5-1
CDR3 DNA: TGCGCCAGCAGCGCCAGCTCCTACGAGCAGTACTTC
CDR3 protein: CASSASSYEQYF

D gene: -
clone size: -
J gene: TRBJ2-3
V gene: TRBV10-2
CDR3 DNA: TGCGCCAGCAGGGTTGGTAGCTATACGCAGTATTTT
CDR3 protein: CASRVGSYTQYF

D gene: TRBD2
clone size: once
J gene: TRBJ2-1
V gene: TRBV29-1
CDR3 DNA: TGCAGCGTCCACGGACTAGCGGGAACTTACAATGAGCAGTTCTTC
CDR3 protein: CSVHGLAGTYNEQFF

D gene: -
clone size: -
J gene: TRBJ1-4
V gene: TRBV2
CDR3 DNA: TGTGCCAGCAGTGCTCAACAGGGTAATGAAAAACTGTTTTTT
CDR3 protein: CASSAQQGNEKLFF

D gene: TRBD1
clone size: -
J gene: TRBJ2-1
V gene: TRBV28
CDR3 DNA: TGTGCCAGCAGTTTTGGGGGACAGGTTGTCATTGAGCAGTTCTTC
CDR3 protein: CASSFGGQVVIEQFF

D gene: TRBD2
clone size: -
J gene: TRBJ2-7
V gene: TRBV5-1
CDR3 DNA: TGCGCCAGCAGTACGGGAGGACCCCGCTACGAGCAGTACTTC
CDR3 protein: CASSTGGPRYEQYF

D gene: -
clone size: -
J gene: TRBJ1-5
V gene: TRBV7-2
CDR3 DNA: TGTGCCAGCAGCTTAGGGTTGAATCAGCCCCAGCATTTT
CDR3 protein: CASSLGLNQPQHF

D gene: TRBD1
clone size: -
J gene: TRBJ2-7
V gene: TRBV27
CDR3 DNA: TGTGCCAGCAGTGAATGGGACAGGGGGAACTACGAGCAGTACTTC
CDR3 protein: CASSEWDRGNYEQYF

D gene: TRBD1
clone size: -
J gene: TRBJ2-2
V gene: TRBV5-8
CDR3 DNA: TGTGCCAGCAGCTTAGGAACAGGGGCGGCCCCGGTCACCGGGGAGCTGTTTTTT
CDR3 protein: CASSLGTGAAPVTGELFF

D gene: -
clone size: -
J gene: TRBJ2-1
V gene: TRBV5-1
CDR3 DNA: TGCGCCAGCAGCTTCGAACCGGGACGCCCAGAGCAGTTCTTC
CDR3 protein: CASSFEPGRPEQFF

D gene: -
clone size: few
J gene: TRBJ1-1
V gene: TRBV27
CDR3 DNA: TGTGCCAGCAGTATCACGGGGGACACTGAAGCTTTCTTT
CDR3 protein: CASSITGDTEAFF

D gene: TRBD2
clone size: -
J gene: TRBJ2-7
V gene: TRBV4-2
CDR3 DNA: TGTGCCAGCAGCCAAGACGCGGGAGGGGGATACGAGCAGTACTTC
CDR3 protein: CASSQDAGGGYEQYF

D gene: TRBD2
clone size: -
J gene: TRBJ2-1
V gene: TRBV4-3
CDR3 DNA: TGCGCCAGCAGCCAAGATTGGGCAGCGGGAGGGTTTGATGAGCAGTTCTTC
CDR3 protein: CASSQDWAAGGFDEQFF

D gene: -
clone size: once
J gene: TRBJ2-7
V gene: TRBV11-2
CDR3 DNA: TGTGCCAGCAGGACAGCTTCCTACGAGCAGTACTTC
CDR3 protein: CASRTASYEQYF

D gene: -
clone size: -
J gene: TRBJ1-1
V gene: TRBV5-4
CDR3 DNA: TGTGCCAGCAGCTTGGACGTTACCACTGAAGCTTTCTTT
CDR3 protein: CASSLDVTTEAFF

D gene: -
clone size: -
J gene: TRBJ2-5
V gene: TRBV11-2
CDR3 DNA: TGTGCCAGCAGCTTAGATCCCCTAGCGGAGACCCAGTACTTC
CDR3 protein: CASSLDPLAETQYF

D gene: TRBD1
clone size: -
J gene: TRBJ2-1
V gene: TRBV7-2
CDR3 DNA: TGTGCCAGCATCCCGACAGGGCAAAATGAGCAGTTCTTC
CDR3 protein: CASIPTGQNEQFF

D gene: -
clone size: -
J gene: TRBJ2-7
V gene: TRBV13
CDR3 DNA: TGTGCCAGCAGCTTCCCCGGGGGTGAGCAGTACTTC
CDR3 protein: CASSFPGGEQYF

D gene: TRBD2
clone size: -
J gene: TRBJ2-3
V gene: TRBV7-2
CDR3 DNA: TGTGCCAGCAGCCTCGGACTAGCATGGGGCACAGATACGCAGTATTTT
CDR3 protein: CASSLGLAWGTDTQYF

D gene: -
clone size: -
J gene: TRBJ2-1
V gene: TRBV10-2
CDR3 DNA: TGCGCCACCGGAGGATTCGGGGTAGGGAGGAATGAGCAGTTCTTC
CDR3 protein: CATGGFGVGRNEQFF

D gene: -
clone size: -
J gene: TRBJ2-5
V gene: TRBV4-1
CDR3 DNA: TGCGCCAGCAGCCAAGAATGGTGGGGGCTTGGGACCCAGTACTTC
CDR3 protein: CASSQEWWGLGTQYF

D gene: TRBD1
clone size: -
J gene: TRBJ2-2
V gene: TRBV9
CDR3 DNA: TGTGCCAGCAGCAGAGACAGGGGCACCGGGGAGCTGTTTTTT
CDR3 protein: CASSRDRGTGELFF

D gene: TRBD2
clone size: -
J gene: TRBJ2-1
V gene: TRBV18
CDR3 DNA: TGTGCCAGCTCACCAACGGGACTAGCGGGAGTCGGCAAGTTCTTC
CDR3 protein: CASSPTGLAGVGKFF

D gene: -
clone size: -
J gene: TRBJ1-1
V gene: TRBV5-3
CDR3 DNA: TGTGCCAGAAGGTTGAATGTCGGGAACACTGAAGCTTTCTTT
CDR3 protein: CARRLNVGNTEAFF

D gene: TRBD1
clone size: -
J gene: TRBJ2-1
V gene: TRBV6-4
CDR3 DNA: TGTGCCAGCAGTGATTATCAGGGGGATGAGCAGTTCTTC
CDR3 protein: CASSDYQGDEQFF

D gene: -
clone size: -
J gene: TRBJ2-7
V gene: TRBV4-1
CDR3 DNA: TGCGCCAGCAGCCAAGAAGGGTCGCAGTACTACGAGCAGTACTTC
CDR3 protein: CASSQEGSQYYEQYF